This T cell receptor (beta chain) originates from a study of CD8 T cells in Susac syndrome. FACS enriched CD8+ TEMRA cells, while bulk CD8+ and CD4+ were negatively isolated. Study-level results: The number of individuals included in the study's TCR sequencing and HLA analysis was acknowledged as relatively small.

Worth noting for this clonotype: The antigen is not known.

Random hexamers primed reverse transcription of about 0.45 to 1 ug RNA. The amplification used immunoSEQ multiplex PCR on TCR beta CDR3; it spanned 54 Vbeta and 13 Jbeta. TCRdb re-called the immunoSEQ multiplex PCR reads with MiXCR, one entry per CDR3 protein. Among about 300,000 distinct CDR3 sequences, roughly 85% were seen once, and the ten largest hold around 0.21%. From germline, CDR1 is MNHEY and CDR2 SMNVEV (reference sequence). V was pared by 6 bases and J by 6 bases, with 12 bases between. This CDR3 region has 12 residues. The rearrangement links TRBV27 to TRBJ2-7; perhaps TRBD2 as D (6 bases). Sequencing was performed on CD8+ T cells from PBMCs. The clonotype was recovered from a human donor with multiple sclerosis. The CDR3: CASSLGGTEQYF. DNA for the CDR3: TGTGCCAGCAGCTTAGGAGGGACCGAGCAGTACTTC.